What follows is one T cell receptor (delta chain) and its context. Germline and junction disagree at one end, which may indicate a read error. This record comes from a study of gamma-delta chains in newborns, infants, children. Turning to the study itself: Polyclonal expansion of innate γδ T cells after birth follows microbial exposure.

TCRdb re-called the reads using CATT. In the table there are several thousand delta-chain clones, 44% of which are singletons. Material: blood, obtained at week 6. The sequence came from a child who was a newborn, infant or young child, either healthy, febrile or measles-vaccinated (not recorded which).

The CDR3 sequence: CALGELATLPMGKHIF. The CDR3 DNA follows: TGTGCTCTTGGGGAACTAGCCACCCTTCCCATGGGGAAACACATCTTT. This chain links TRDV1 with TRDJ1; TRDD2 might be the D (6 bases). Looked up from germline, CDR1 is TSWWSYY and CDR2 is QGS. The CDR3 has 16 residues.